The subject of this entry is one T cell receptor beta chain. Its cognate antigen is unknown. This entry is derived from a study of T cell responses to AZD1222 COVID-19 vaccine. General study results and limits: Breadth and depth of Spike-specific TCRs rose after two AZD1222 doses. Regions 160-218 and 743-854 dominated among vaccine-associated CD4 TCRs spanning spike. Most donors were white British and more were female, and clonal diversity was possibly underestimated. Among AZD1222 vaccinees, only 5 to 7 were seropositive at baseline.

The CDR3 runs 11 residues. Trimming left V 9 bases short and J 8 bases short, with 11 bases between. Method: immunoSEQ multiplex PCR; TCRdb's copy keeps in-frame clones and lacks some. Of more than 90,000 clones listed, more than 75% are singletons. This rearrangement joins TRBV12-3 or TRBV12-4 to TRBJ1-3, with unresolved D. Sequenced here: peripheral blood, sampled on day 0 of AZD1222 vaccination. This clonotype originated in an adult in good health. CDR3 sequence (DNA): TGTGCCAGTTCTGGCCGTTACACCATATATTTT. It codes for CASSGRYTIYF.